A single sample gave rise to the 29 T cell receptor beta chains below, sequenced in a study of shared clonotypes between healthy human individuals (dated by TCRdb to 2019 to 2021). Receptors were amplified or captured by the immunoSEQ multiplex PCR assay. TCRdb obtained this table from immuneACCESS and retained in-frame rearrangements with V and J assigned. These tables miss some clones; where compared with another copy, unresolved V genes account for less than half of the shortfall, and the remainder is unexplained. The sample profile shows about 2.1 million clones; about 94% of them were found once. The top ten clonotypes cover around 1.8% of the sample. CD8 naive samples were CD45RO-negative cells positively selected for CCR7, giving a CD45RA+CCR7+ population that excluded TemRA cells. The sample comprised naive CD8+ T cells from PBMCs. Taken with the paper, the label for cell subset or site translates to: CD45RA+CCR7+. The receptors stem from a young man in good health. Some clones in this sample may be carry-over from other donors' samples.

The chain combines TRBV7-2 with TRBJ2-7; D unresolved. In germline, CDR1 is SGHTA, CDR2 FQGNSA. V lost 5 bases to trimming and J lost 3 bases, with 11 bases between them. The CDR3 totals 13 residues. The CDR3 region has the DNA TGTGCCAGCAGCCCAAGTTGGGTCTACGAGCAGTACTTC. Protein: CASSPSWVYEQYF.

CDR3 amino acids: CASTSRDRPEAFF. The CDR3 coding sequence is TGTGCCAGCACTTCTAGGGACAGGCCTGAAGCTTTCTTT. The rearrangement links TRBV27 to TRBJ1-1, with TRBD1 matching 8 bases. The ends lost 7 bases at V and 6 bases at J; junction bases unmatched: 7. The CDR3 runs to 13 residues. Germline CDR1 MNHEY, CDR2 SMNVEV (reference sequence).

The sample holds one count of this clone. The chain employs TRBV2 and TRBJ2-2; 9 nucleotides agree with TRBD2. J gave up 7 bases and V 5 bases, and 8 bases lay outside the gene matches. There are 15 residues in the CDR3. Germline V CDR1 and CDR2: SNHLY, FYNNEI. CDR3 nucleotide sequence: TGTGCCAGCAGTAGGCCTAGCGGGATAAACGGGGAGCTGTTTTTT. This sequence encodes CASSRPSGINGELFF.

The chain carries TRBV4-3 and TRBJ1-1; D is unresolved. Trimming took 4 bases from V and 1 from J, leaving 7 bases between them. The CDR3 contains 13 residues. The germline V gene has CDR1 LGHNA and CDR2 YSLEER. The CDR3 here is CASSRSQNTEAFF. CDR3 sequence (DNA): TGCGCCAGCAGCCGGAGCCAGAACACTGAAGCTTTCTTT.

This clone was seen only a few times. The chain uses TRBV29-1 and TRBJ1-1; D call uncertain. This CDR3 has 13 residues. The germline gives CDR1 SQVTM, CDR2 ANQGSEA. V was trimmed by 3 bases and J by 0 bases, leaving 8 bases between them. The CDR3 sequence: CSVDHRMNTEAFF. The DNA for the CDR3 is TGCAGCGTTGACCACCGTATGAACACTGAAGCTTTCTTT.

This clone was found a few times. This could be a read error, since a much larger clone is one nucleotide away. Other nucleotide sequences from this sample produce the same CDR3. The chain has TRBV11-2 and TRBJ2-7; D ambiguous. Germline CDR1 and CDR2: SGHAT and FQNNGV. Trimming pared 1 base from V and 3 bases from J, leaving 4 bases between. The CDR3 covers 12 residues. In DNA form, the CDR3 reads TGTGCCAGCAGCTTAGTCAGCTACGAGCAGTACTTC. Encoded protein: CASSLVSYEQYF. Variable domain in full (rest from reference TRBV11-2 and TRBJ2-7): EAGVAQSPRYKIIEKRQSVAFWCNPISGHATLYWYQQILGQGPKLLIQFQNNGVVDDSQLPKDRFSAERLKGVDSTLKIQPAKLEDSAVYLCASSLVSYEQYFGPGTRLTVT.

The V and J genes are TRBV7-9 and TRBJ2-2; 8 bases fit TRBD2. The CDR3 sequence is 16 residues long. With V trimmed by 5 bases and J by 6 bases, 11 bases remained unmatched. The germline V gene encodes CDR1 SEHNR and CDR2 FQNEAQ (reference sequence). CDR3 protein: CASSDLSGSSAGELFF. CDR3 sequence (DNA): TGTGCCAGCAGCGACTTAAGCGGGAGTTCCGCCGGGGAGCTGTTTTTT.

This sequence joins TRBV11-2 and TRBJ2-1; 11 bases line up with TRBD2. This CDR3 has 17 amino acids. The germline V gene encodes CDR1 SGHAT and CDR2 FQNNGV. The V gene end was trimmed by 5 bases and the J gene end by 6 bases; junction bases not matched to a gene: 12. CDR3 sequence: CASSNRLAGQLPNEQFF. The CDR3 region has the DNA TGTGCCAGCAGCAATAGACTAGCGGGGCAACTTCCCAATGAGCAGTTCTTC.

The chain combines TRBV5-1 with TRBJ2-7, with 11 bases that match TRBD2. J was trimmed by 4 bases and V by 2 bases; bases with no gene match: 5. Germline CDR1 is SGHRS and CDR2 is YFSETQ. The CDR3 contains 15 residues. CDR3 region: CASSFTGTSGYEQYF. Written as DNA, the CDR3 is TGCGCCAGCAGCTTTACCGGGACTAGCGGTTACGAGCAGTACTTC.

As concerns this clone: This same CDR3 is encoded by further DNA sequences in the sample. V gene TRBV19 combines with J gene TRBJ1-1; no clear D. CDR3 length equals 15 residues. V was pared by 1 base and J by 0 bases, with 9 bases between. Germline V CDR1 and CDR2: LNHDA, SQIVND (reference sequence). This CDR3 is CASSIGRTMNTEAFF. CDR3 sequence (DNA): TGTGCCAGTAGTATAGGACGGACCATGAACACTGAAGCTTTCTTT. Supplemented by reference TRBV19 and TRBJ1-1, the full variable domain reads DGGITQSPKYLFRKEGQNVTLSCEQNLNHDAMYWYRQDPGQGLRLIYYSQIVNDFQKGDIAEGYSVSREKKESFPLTVTSAQKNPTAFYLCASSIGRTMNTEAFFGQGTRLTVV.

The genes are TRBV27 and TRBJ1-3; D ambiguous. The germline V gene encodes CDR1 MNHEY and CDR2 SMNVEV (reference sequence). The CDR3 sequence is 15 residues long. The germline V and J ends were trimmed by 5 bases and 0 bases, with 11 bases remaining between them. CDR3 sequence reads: CASSLSPNSGNTIYF. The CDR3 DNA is TGTGCCAGCAGTCTCAGCCCCAACTCTGGAAACACCATATATTTT.

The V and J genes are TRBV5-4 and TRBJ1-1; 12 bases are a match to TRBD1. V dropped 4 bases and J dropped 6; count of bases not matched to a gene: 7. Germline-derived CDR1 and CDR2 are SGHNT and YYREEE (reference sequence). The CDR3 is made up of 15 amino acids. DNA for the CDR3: TGTGCCAGCAGCGAGATTCGGGACAGGGGGCCTGAAGCTTTCTTT. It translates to CASSEIRDRGPEAFF.

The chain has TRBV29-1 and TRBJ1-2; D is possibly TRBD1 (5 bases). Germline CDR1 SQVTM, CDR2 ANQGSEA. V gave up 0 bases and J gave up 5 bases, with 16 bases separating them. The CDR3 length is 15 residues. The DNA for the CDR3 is TGCAGCGTTGAAGATCTTGGTCGGACACAGTATGGCTACACCTTC. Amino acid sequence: CSVEDLGRTQYGYTF.

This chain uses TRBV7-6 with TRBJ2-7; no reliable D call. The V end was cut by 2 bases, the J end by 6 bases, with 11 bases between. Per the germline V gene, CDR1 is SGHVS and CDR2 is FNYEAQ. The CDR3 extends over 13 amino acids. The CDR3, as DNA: TGTGCCAGCAGCTTAAATTGGGCCCCCGAGCAGTACTTC. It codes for CASSLNWAPEQYF.

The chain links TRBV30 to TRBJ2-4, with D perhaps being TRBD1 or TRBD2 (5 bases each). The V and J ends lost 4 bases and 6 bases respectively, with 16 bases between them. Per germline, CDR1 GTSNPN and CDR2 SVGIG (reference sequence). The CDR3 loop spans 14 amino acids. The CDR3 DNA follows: TGTGCCTGGAAGGACACCGGACTCAGAAACATTCAGTACTTC. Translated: CAWKDTGLRNIQYF.

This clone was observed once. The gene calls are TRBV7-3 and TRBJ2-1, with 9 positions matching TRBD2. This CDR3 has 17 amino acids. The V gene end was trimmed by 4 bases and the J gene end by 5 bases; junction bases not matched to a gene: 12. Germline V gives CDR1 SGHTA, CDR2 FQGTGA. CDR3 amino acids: CASSSPTVGLANNEQFF. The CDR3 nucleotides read TGTGCCAGCAGCTCACCCACAGTAGGACTAGCGAACAATGAGCAGTTCTTC.

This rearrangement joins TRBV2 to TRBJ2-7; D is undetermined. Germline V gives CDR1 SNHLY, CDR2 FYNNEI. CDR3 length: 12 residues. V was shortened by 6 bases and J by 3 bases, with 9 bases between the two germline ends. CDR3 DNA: TGTGCCAGCAGGGCAAACAACTACGAGCAGTACTTC. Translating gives CASRANNYEQYF. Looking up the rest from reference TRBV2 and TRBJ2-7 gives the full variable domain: EPEVTQTPSHQVTQMGQEVILRCVPISNHLYFYWYRQILGQKVEFLVSFYNNEISEKSEIFDDQFSVERPDGSNFTLKIRSTKLEDSAMYFCASRANNYEQYFGPGTRLTVT.

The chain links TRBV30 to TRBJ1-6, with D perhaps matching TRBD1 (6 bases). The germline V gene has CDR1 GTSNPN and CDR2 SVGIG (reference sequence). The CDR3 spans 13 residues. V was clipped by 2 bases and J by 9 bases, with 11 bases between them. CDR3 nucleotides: TGTGCCTGGAGTTACAGGGTGGTTTCACCCCTCCACTTT. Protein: CAWSYRVVSPLHF.

For the CDR3, the DNA is TGTGCCTGGACAGCCTCCTACGAGCAGTACTTC. It is translated as CAWTASYEQYF. J is TRBJ2-7 and V is TRBV30; D unresolved. CDR3 length equals 11 residues. The germline V gene encodes CDR1 GTSNPN and CDR2 SVGIG (reference sequence). The V gene lost 4 bases and the J gene lost 0 bases, with 4 bases spanning the gap. The full variable domain, its missing parts supplied by reference TRBV30 and TRBJ2-7, is SQTIHQWPATLVQPVGSPLSLECTVEGTSNPNLYWYRQAAGRGLQLLFYSVGIGQISSEVPQNLSASRPQDRQFILSSKKLLLSDSGFYLCAWTASYEQYFGPGTRLTVT.

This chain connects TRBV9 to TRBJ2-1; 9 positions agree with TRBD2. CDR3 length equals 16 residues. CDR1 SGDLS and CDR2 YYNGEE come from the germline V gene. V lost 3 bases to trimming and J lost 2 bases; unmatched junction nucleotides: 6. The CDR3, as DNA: TGTGCCAGCAGCGGCTGGGGGACTAGCCCCTACAATGAGCAGTTCTTC. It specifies CASSGWGTSPYNEQFF.

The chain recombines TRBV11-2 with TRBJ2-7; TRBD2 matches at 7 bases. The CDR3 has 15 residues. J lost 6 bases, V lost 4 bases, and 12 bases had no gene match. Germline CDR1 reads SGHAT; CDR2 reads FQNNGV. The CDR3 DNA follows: TGTGCCAGCAGCTCTCGGGACTTGCCGGGGGGCGAGCAGTACTTC. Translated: CASSSRDLPGGEQYF.

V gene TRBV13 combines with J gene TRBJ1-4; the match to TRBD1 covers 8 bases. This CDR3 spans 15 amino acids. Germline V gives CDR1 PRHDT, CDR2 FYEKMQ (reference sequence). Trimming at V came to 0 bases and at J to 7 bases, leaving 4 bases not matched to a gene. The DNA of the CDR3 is TGTGCCAGCAGCTTAGGTACAGGGGGACGTGAAAAACTGTTTTTT. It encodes CASSLGTGGREKLFF.

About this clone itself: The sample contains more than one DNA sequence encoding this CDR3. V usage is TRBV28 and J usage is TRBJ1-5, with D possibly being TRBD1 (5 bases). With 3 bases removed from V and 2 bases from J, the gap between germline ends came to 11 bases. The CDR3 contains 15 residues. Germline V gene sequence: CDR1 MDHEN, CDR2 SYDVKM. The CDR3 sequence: CASSLLQGGNQPQHF. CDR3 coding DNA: TGTGCCAGCAGTTTGCTGCAGGGAGGCAATCAGCCCCAGCATTTT.

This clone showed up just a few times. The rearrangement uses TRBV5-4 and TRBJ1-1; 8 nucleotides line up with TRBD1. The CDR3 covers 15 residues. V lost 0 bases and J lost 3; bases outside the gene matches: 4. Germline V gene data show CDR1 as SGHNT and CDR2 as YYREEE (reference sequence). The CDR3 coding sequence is TGTGCCAGCAGCTTGGGGACAGGGCTAGACACTGAAGCTTTCTTT. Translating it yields CASSLGTGLDTEAFF. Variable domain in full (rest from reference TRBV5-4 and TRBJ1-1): ETGVTQSPTHLIKTRGQQVTLRCSSQSGHNTVSWYQQALGQGPQFIFQYYREEENGRGNFPPRFSGLQFPNYSSELNVNALELDDSALYLCASSLGTGLDTEAFFGQGTRLTVV.

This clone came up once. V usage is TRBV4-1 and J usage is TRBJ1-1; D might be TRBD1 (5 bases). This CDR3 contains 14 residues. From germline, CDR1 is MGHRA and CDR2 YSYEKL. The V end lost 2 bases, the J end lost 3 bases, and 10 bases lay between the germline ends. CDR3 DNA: TGCGCCAGCAGCCAAATATCGGGGGACACTGAAGCTTTCTTT. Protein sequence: CASSQISGDTEAFF.

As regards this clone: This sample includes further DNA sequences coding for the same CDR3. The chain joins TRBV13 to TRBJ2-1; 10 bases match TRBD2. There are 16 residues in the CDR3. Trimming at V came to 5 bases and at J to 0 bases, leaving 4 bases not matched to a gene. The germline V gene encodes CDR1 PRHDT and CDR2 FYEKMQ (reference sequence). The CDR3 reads CASSPRTSGSYNEQFF. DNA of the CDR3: TGTGCCAGCAGCCCAAGGACTAGCGGCTCCTACAATGAGCAGTTCTTC.

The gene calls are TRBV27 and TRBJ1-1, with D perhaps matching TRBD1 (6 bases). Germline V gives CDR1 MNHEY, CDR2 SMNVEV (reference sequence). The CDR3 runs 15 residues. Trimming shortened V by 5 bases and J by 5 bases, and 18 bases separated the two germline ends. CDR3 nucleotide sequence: TGTGCCAGCAGTCCAGGGCCGGGGGCGAGTACTGAAGCTTTCTTT. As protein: CASSPGPGASTEAFF.

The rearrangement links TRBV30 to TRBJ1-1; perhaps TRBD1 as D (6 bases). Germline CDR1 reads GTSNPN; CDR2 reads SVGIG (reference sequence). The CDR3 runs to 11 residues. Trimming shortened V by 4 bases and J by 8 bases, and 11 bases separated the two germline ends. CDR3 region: CAWTGAAEAFF. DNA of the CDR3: TGTGCCTGGACGGGGGCAGCGGAAGCTTTCTTT.

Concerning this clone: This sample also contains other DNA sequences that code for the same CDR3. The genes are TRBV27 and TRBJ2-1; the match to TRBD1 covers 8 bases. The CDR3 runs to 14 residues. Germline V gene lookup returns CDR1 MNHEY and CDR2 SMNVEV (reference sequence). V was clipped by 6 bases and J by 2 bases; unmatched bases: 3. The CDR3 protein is CASRETGAYNEQFF. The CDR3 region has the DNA TGTGCCAGCAGGGAGACAGGGGCCTACAATGAGCAGTTCTTC.